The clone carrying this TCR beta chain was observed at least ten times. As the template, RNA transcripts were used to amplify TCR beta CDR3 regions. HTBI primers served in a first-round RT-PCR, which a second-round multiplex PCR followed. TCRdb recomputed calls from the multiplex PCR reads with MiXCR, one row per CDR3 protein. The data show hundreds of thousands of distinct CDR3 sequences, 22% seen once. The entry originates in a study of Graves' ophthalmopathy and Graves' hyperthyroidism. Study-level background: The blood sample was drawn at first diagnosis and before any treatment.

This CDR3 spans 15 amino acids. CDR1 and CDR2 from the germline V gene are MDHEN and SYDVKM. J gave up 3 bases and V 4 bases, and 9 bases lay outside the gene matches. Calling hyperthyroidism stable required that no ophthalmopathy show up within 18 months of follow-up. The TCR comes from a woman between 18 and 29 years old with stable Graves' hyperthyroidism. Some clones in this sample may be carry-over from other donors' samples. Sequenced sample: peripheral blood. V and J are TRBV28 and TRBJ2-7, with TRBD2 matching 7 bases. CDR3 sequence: CASSSEPSGSYEQYF. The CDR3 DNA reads TGTGCCAGCAGTTCCGAACCTAGCGGCAGCTACGAGCAGTACTTC.